This T cell receptor (beta chain) was captured by sequencing in a study of patients and donors after allogeneic stem cell transplantation. Using its own MiXCR run on the RT-PCR reads, TCRdb lists one record per CDR3 protein. The table records about 100,000 distinct CDR3 sequences, over 30% of them present only once. CDR3 length: 13 amino acids. Germline CDR1 and CDR2: SQVTM and ANQGSEA. V lost 6 bases to trimming and J lost 3 bases, with 15 bases between them. The chain recombines TRBV29-1 with TRBJ2-7, with D perhaps matching TRBD1 (5 bases). The sequenced sample was blood, either unsorted or a sorted T cell fraction (not recorded which). The sequence came from a human donor who was either an allogeneic HSCT recipient or a stem cell or donor lymphocyte infusion donor (not recorded which). It is not recorded whose cells these are; they may come from a transplant donor. As DNA, the CDR3 is TGCAGCGTAGACCTTGGGCAGGGCTACGAGCAGTACTTC. This translates into CSVDLGQGYEQYF.